The present TCR beta chain was sequenced within a study of cytomegalovirus exposure and HLA in healthy donors. The ends lost 5 bases at V and 11 bases at J; junction bases unmatched: 10. The CDR3 covers 13 residues. The germline V gene has CDR1 MNHNS and CDR2 SASEGT. PCR involved 60 Vbeta and 13 Jbeta primers. Generated by immunoSEQ multiplex PCR, the TCRdb table keeps only in-frame clones and is missing some. The table lists about 170,000 clones, approximately 70% of them singletons. This TCR was sampled from a woman in her late teens or twenties in good health and CMV-seropositive. The J gene is TRBJ2-3, the V gene TRBV6-1, with 7 bases fitting TRBD1. Sequencing input: PBMCs. CDR3: CASSFEPGQRQYF. CDR3 coding DNA: TGTGCCAGCAGTTTCGAGCCGGGACAGAGGCAGTATTTT.